One sample yielded the 8 T cell receptor beta chains listed below, sequenced in a study of OX40 agonist ivuxolimab in advanced cancers. TCRdb's table, derived via immunoSEQ multiplex PCR, lists solely in-frame clones and lacks some. The profile shows more than 85,000 clones, roughly 87% of them singletons. Sequencing was performed on CD4+ or CD8+ T cells sorted from blood, taken in a trial of the OX40 agonist ivuxolimab. These receptors came from an adult with an advanced solid tumor such as melanoma, head and neck, liver or kidney cancer.

This sequence joins TRBV30 and TRBJ2-2, with 11 bases identical to TRBD2. V shed 5 bases and J 6 bases; nucleotides not matched to a gene: 5. There are 14 residues in the CDR3. CDR1 and CDR2 (germline): GTSNPN, SVGIG (reference sequence). Here the CDR3 reads CAWLTSGNPGELFF. CDR3 coding DNA: TGTGCCTGGTTGACTAGCGGGAATCCCGGGGAGCTGTTTTTT. The full variable domain, completed using reference TRBV30 and TRBJ2-2, is SQTIHQWPATLVQPVGSPLSLECTVEGTSNPNLYWYRQAAGRGLQLLFYSVGIGQISSEVPQNLSASRPQDRQFILSSKKLLLSDSGFYLCAWLTSGNPGELFFGEGSRLTVL.

V is TRBV11-2 and J is TRBJ1-3; 7 bases map to TRBD1. The CDR3 consists of 19 residues. Germline V gene lookup returns CDR1 SGHAT and CDR2 FQNNGV. The J segment lost 2 bases and the V segment lost 5 bases, leaving 18 bases of the junction unmatched. The CDR3 DNA follows: TGTGCCAGCAGCCAACTTCAGACAGGGATTACGGTTACTGGAAACACCATATATTTT. It is translated as CASSQLQTGITVTGNTIYF.

This clone was observed once. The chain carries TRBV28 and TRBJ2-6; D might be TRBD1 or TRBD2, each matching 5 bases. CDR1 MDHEN and CDR2 SYDVKM come from the germline V gene. V was pared by 2 bases and J by 4 bases, with 15 bases between. CDR3 size: 17 residues. CDR3: CASSLNFRGVGANVLTF. The CDR3 DNA reads as TGTGCCAGCAGTTTAAATTTCCGAGGGGTCGGGGCCAACGTCCTGACTTTC.

The V gene is TRBV20-1, the J gene TRBJ2-7, with D unresolved. Germline V gene lookup returns CDR1 DFQATT and CDR2 SNEGSKA (reference sequence). The CDR3 runs 11 residues. In DNA form, the CDR3 reads TGCAGCTTCTCAGACCAGTACGAGCAGTACTTC. Amino acid sequence: CSFSDQYEQYF.

Here the CDR3 DNA reads TGTGCCAGCAGCCTCGGGACAGATAATTCACCCCTCCACTTT. Its protein product is CASSLGTDNSPLHF. The rearrangement joins TRBV7-6 to TRBJ1-6; 7 bases are shared with TRBD1. The ends lost 5 bases at V and 5 bases at J; junction bases unmatched: 3. The CDR3 sequence is 14 residues long. CDR1 is SGHVS and CDR2 is FNYEAQ in the germline V gene.

This clone came up a few times. The V gene is TRBV2, the J gene TRBJ2-7; 8 bases match TRBD1. With V trimmed by 7 bases and J by 3 bases, 8 bases remained unmatched. Germline-derived CDR1 and CDR2 are SNHLY and FYNNEI. The CDR3 runs to 14 residues. The CDR3 DNA reads as TGTGCCAGCACCACATCAGGGGGCGGCTACGAGCAGTACTTC. This gives the protein CASTTSGGGYEQYF.

This clone was counted once. The chain employs TRBV28 and TRBJ2-7; 8 nucleotides match TRBD2. Germline lookup yields CDR1 MDHEN and CDR2 SYDVKM. V trimming: 4 bases; J trimming: 6 bases; junction bases outside the gene matches: 11. CDR3 length equals 15 residues. The CDR3 reads CASSYPGTRAAEQYF. The CDR3 DNA sequence: TGTGCCAGCAGTTATCCCGGGACTAGGGCCGCCGAGCAGTACTTC.

CDR3 protein: CASSSVPGSTGYTF. The CDR3 coding sequence is TGTGCCAGCAGCTCTGTCCCGGGATCGACGGGCTACACCTTC. The chain couples TRBV7-2 to TRBJ1-2; no clear D gene. Germline CDR1 reads SGHTA; CDR2 reads FQGNSA. The germline V and J ends were trimmed by 4 bases and 8 bases, with 17 bases remaining between them. The length of the CDR3 is 14 residues.